The 15 T cell receptor beta chains below come from one sample, sequenced in a study of identical twins' blood T cells. TCRdb recomputed calls from the 5' RACE reads with MiXCR, one row per CDR3 protein. The sample gives 350,000 to 400,000 distinct CDR3 sequences, under 30% of which show up once; about 6% is in the top ten. Sample: PBMCs. These receptors came from a woman aged 18 to 50 in good health.

This sequence joins TRBV20-1 and TRBJ1-6; D gene ambiguous. This CDR3 contains 12 residues. Germline CDR1 is DFQATT and CDR2 is SNEGSKA (reference sequence). The V and J ends lost 6 bases and 8 bases respectively, with 11 bases between them. CDR3 sequence: CSALSGDSPLHF. CDR3 sequence (DNA): TGCAGTGCCCTAAGCGGGGATTCACCCCTCCACTTT.

The chain links TRBV5-1 to TRBJ2-3; 7 positions match TRBD2. The V gene's germline CDR1 is SGHRS and CDR2 YFSETQ. CDR3 length equals 15 residues. The V gene end was trimmed by 2 bases and the J gene end by 1 base; junction bases not matched to a gene: 4. For the CDR3, the DNA is TGCGCCAGCAGCTTTTCTAGCGGAGGCACAGATACGCAGTATTTT. This sequence encodes CASSFSSGGTDTQYF.

The chain couples TRBV19 to TRBJ1-1; D possibly corresponds to TRBD1 (6 bases). Germline V gives CDR1 LNHDA, CDR2 SQIVND (reference sequence). This CDR3 contains 18 residues. V was pared by 2 bases and J by 0 bases, with 19 bases between. This CDR3 reads CASSIIQGRRRLNTEAFF. As DNA, the CDR3 is TGTGCCAGTAGTATAATACAGGGAAGAAGGCGTCTGAACACTGAAGCTTTCTTT.

Only a few counts were recorded for this clonotype. The chain uses TRBV5-1 and TRBJ2-2; TRBD1 is a possible D gene (6 bases). Germline V gives CDR1 SGHRS, CDR2 YFSETQ. Between the trimmed V and J ends, which lost 7 bases and 3 bases, there was a span of 10 bases. The length of the CDR3 is 13 residues. CDR3 in amino acids: CASGQGYTGELFF. The CDR3, as DNA: TGCGCCAGCGGTCAGGGGTACACCGGGGAGCTGTTTTTT.

In this sample, this clonotype turned up a few times. V and J are TRBV4-2 and TRBJ1-1, with D possibly matching TRBD1 (6 bases). The germline gives CDR1 LGHNA, CDR2 YNFKEQ. Trimming took off 0 bases at V and 5 bases at J, with 10 bases between the two ends. The length of the CDR3 is 14 residues. The CDR3 nucleotides are TGTGCCAGCAGCCAAGATCCAGGGGATACTGAAGCTTTCTTT. Its protein product is CASSQDPGDTEAFF.

The chain has TRBV11-2 and TRBJ2-7, with D tentatively TRBD1 or TRBD2 (5 bases each). V was trimmed by 2 bases and J by 4 bases, leaving 12 bases between them. Germline V gene lookup returns CDR1 SGHAT and CDR2 FQNNGV. This CDR3 has 14 residues. As DNA, the CDR3 is TGTGCCAGCAGCTTAATCAGGGAGCATTACGAGCAGTACTTC. Translation: CASSLIREHYEQYF.

This clonotype has a single count. The chain links TRBV10-3 to TRBJ2-1; 8 bases line up with TRBD2. Trimming cost V 3 bases and J 9 bases; bases outside gene matches: 16. In germline, CDR1 is ENHRY, CDR2 SYGVKD. CDR3 length: 17 amino acids. The CDR3 here is CAISERGSGADGGEQFF. As DNA, the CDR3 is TGTGCCATCAGTGAACGTGGTAGCGGGGCCGATGGGGGTGAGCAGTTCTTC.

The chain couples TRBV19 to TRBJ1-4, with a tentative D call TRBD1 (5 bases). The ends were cut back, 4 bases at V and 7 bases at J, with 7 bases in the middle. The V gene's germline CDR1 is LNHDA and CDR2 SQIVND (reference sequence). The CDR3 has 12 residues. The chain's CDR3 is CASSTGIEKLFF. CDR3 bases: TGTGCCAGTAGTACAGGGATTGAAAAACTGTTTTTT.

In its sample, this clonotype was seen a few times. The chain combines TRBV9 with TRBJ2-5; D is undetermined. This CDR3 is 13 amino acids long. Germline CDR1 reads SGDLS; CDR2 reads YYNGEE. The V end lost 1 base, the J end lost 3 bases, and 7 bases lay between the germline ends. CDR3 loop: CASSVFSEETQYF. In DNA, the CDR3 is TGTGCCAGCAGCGTATTTTCCGAAGAGACCCAGTACTTC.

The chain couples TRBV5-6 to TRBJ1-6, with D possibly TRBD1 on 5 matching bases. This CDR3 has 13 amino acids. Between the trimmed V and J ends, which lost 4 bases and 7 bases, there was a span of 9 bases. Germline CDR1 is SGHDT and CDR2 is YYEEEE. CDR3 loop: CASSPEGNSPLHF. The CDR3 DNA sequence: TGTGCCAGCAGCCCCGAGGGGAATTCACCCCTCCACTTT.

A remark on this clonotype: A read error may account for a junction end that differs from germline. V usage is TRBV9 and J usage is TRBJ1-3, with D hard to call. Germline V gene lookup returns CDR1 SGDLS and CDR2 YYNGEE. The CDR3 length is 15 residues. CDR3 residues: CASNVDPSSGNAIYF. CDR3 sequence (DNA): TGTGCCAGCAACGTCGACCCTTCCTCTGGAAACGCCATATATTTT. Based on the CDR3 plus reference TRBV9 and TRBJ1-3, the full variable domain is DSGVTQTPKHLITATGQRVTLRCSPRSGDLSVYWYQQSLDQGLQFLIQYYNGEERAKGNILERFSAQQFPDLHSELNLSSLELGDSALYFCASNVDPSSGNAIYFGEGSWLTVV.

The genes are TRBV20-1 and TRBJ1-2, with D possibly TRBD1 on 6 matching bases. V was cut by 2 bases and J by 4 bases, with 14 bases left in between. The CDR3 runs 14 residues. The germline CDR1 and CDR2 sequences are DFQATT and SNEGSKA (reference sequence). CDR3 DNA: TGCAGTGCTAGACCCTCGGGGGCACCCTATGGCTACACCTTC. Translated: CSARPSGAPYGYTF.

This clonotype has more than one count but fewer than ten. This clone may be a read error of a much larger clone one base away. The chain carries TRBV29-1 and TRBJ1-1; perhaps TRBD1 as D (5 bases). V lost 3 bases and J lost 6, with 8 bases in between. Looked up from germline, CDR1 is SQVTM and CDR2 is ANQGSEA. This CDR3 is 11 amino acids long. The CDR3 DNA reads as TGCAGCGTTGACGGGGGGTCTGAAGCTTTCTTT. Translation: CSVDGGSEAFF.

This clonotype has only a few counts. This chain joins TRBV7-2 and TRBJ2-1; D is unclear. The V and J ends lost 4 bases and 0 bases respectively, with 7 bases between them. CDR1 is SGHTA and CDR2 is FQGNSA in the germline V gene. The CDR3 has 14 amino acids. This CDR3 is CASSSIGSYNEQFF. For the CDR3, the DNA is TGTGCCAGCAGCTCGATCGGCTCCTACAATGAGCAGTTCTTC.

This chain connects TRBV9 to TRBJ1-2, with 7 positions matching TRBD1. This CDR3 contains 15 residues. Germline V CDR1 and CDR2: SGDLS, YYNGEE. With V trimmed by 4 bases and J by 4 bases, 10 bases remained unmatched. The CDR3 DNA is TGTGCCAGCAGCAAAGTGGGGGACAGCTTCTATGGCTACACCTTC. It translates to CASSKVGDSFYGYTF.